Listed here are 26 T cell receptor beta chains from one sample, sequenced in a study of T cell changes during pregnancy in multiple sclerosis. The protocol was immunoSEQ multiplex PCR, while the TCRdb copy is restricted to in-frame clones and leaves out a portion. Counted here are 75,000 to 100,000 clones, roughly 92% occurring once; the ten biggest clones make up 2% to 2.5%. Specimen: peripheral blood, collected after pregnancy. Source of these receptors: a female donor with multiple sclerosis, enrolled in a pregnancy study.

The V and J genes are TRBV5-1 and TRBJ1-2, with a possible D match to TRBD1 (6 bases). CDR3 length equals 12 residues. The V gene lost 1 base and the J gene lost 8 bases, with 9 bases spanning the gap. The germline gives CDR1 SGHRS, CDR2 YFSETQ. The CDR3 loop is CASSLQGKGYTF. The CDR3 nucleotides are TGCGCCAGCAGCTTGCAGGGGAAAGGCTACACCTTC. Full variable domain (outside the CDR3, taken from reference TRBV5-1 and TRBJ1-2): KAGVTQTPRYLIKTRGQQVTLSCSPISGHRSVSWYQQTPGQGLQFLFEYFSETQRNKGNFPGRFSGRQFSNSRSEMNVSTLELGDSALYLCASSLQGKGYTFGSGTRLTVV.

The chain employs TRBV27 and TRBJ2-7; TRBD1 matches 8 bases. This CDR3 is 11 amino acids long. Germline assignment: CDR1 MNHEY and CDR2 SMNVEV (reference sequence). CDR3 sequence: CASRRGREQYF. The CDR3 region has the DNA TGTGCTTCCCGCAGGGGGCGTGAGCAGTACTTC.

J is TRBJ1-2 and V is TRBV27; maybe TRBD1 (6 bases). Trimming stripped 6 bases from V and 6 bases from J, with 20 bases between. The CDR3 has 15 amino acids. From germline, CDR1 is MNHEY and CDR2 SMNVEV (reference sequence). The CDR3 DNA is TGTGCCAGCAGGGGCCCCGGGGGGCTTATTGATGGCTACACCTTC. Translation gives CASRGPGGLIDGYTF.

CDR3 nucleotides: TGTGCCTGGAGCCAAAGGGGTGGCTACACCTTC. It is translated as CAWSQRGGYTF. The chain employs TRBV30 and TRBJ1-2; maybe TRBD1 (5 bases). The CDR3 is 11 amino acids. Trimming took off 3 bases at V and 7 bases at J, with 9 bases between the two ends. CDR1 GTSNPN and CDR2 SVGIG come from the germline V gene (reference sequence).

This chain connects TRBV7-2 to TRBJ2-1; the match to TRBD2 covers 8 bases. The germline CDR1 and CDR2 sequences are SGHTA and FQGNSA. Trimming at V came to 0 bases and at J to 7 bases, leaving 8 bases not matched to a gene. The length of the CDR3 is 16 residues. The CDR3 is CASSLAIRTSRNEQFF. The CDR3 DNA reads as TGTGCCAGCAGCTTAGCCATTAGGACTAGCAGGAATGAGCAGTTCTTC.

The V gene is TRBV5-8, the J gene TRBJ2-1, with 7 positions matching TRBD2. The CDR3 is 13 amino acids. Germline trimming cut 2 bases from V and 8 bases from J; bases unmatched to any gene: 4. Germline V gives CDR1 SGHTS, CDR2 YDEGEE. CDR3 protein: CASSFSGRDEQFF. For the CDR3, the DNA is TGTGCCAGCAGCTTTAGCGGGCGGGATGAGCAGTTCTTC.

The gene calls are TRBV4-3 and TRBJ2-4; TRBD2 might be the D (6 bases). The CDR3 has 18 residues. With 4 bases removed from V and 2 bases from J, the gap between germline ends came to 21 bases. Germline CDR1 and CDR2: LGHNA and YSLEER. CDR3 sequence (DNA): TGCGCCAGCAGCCCAGCAGGACCCGGGGAGGTGACCAAAAACATTCAGTACTTC. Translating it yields CASSPAGPGEVTKNIQYF.

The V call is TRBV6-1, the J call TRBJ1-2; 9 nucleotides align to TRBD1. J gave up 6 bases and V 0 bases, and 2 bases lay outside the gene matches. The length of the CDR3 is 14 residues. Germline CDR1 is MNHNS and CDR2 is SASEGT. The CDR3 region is CASSEAGQGDGYTF. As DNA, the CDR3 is TGTGCCAGCAGTGAAGCGGGACAGGGAGATGGCTACACCTTC.

This CDR3 is CASSLPGGLAFF. For the CDR3, the DNA is TGTGCCAGCAGTTTACCGGGCGGGCTGGCTTTCTTT. The chain employs TRBV28 and TRBJ1-1; no reliable D call. The length of the CDR3 is 12 residues. Between the trimmed V and J ends, which lost 2 bases and 11 bases, there was a span of 12 bases. Germline lookup yields CDR1 MDHEN and CDR2 SYDVKM. Full variable domain (remainder filled in from reference TRBV28 and TRBJ1-1): DVKVTQSSRYLVKRTGEKVFLECVQDMDHENMFWYRQDPGLGLRLIYFSYDVKMKEKGDIPEGYSVSREKKERFSLILESASTNQTSMYLCASSLPGGLAFFGQGTRLTVV.

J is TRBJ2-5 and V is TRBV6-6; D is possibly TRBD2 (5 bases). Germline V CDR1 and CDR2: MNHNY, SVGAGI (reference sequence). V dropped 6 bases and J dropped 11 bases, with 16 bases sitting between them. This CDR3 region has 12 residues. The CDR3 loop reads CASSEGLLGQYF. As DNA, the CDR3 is TGTGCCAGCAGCGAAGGACTGCTGGGACAGTACTTC.

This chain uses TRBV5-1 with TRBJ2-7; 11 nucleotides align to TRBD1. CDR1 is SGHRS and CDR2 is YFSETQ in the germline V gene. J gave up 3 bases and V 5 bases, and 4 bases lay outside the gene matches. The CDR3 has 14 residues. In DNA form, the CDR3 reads TGCGCCAGCAGTTGGACAGGGGGCCTCTACGAGCAGTACTTC. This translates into CASSWTGGLYEQYF.

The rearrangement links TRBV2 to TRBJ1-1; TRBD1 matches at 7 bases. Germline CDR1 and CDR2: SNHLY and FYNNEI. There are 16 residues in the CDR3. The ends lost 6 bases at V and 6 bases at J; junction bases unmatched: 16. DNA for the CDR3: TGTGCCAGCAGGCCCCGGAACAGGGGAAATAACGCTGAAGCTTTCTTT. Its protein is CASRPRNRGNNAEAFF. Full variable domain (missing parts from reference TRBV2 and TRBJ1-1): EPEVTQTPSHQVTQMGQEVILRCVPISNHLYFYWYRQILGQKVEFLVSFYNNEISEKSEIFDDQFSVERPDGSNFTLKIRSTKLEDSAMYFCASRPRNRGNNAEAFFGQGTRLTVV.

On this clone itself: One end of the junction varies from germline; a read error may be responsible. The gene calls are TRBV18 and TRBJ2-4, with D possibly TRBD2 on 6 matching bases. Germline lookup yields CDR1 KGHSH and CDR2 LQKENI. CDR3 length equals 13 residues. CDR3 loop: CASSPPSERPQYF. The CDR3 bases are TGTGCCAGCTCTCCACCTAGCGAGCGACCTCAGTACTTC.

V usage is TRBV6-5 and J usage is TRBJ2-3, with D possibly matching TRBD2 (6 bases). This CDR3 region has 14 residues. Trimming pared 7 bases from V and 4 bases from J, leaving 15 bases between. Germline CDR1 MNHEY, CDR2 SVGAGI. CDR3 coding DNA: TGTGCCAGCACGGCTAGCGTTAATCCAGATACGCAGTATTTT. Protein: CASTASVNPDTQYF.

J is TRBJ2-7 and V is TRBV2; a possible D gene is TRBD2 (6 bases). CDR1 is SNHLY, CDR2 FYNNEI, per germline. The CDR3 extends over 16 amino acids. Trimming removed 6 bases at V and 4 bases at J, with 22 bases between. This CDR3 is CASRAGFAGSPYEQYF. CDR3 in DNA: TGTGCCAGCAGGGCGGGGTTCGCGGGGTCTCCTTACGAGCAGTACTTC.

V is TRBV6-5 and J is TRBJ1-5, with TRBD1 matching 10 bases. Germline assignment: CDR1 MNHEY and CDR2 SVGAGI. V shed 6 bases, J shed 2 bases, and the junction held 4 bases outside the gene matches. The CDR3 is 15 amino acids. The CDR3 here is CASRPGTGGNQPQHF. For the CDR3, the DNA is TGTGCCAGCAGACCCGGGACAGGGGGCAATCAGCCCCAGCATTTT.

CDR3 amino acids: CASRQGSYNEQFF. The CDR3 DNA is TGTGCCAGTCGACAGGGGTCCTACAATGAGCAGTTCTTC. J is TRBJ2-1 and V is TRBV19, with TRBD1 identical over 8 bases. Germline trimming cut 8 bases from V and 1 base from J; bases unmatched to any gene: 1. Germline CDR1 is LNHDA and CDR2 is SQIVND (reference sequence). There are 13 residues in the CDR3.

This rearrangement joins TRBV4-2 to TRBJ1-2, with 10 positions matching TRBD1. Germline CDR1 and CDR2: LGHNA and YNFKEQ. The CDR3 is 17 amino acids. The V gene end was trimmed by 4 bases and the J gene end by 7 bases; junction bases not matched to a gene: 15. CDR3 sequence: CASSPRWSGTGDPGYTF. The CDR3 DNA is TGTGCCAGCAGCCCTAGATGGTCCGGGACAGGGGACCCTGGCTACACCTTC.

The CDR3 spells CASSVARQGPGELFF. The CDR3 DNA sequence: TGCGCCAGCAGCGTTGCGAGACAGGGTCCCGGGGAGCTGTTTTTT. The chain is built from TRBV5-1 and TRBJ2-2; TRBD1 aligns across 7 bases. CDR1 and CDR2 from the germline V gene are SGHRS and YFSETQ. With V trimmed by 4 bases and J by 6 bases, 9 bases remained unmatched. The CDR3 loop spans 15 amino acids. The full variable domain, rest sourced from reference TRBV5-1 and TRBJ2-2, is KAGVTQTPRYLIKTRGQQVTLSCSPISGHRSVSWYQQTPGQGLQFLFEYFSETQRNKGNFPGRFSGRQFSNSRSEMNVSTLELGDSALYLCASSVARQGPGELFFGEGSRLTVL.

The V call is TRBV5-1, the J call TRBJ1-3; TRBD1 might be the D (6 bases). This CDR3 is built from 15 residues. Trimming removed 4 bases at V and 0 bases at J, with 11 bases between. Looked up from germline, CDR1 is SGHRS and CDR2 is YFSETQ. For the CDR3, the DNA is TGCGCCAGCAGCACAGGGACAAACTCTGGAAACACCATATATTTT. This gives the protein CASSTGTNSGNTIYF.

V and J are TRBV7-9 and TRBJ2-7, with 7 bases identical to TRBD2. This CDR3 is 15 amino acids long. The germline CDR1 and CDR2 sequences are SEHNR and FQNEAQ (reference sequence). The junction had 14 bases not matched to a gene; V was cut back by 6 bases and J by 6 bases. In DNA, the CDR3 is TGTGCCAGCAGTTCCCGGGAGCGGGGTTCGGGCGAGCAGTACTTC. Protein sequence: CASSSRERGSGEQYF.

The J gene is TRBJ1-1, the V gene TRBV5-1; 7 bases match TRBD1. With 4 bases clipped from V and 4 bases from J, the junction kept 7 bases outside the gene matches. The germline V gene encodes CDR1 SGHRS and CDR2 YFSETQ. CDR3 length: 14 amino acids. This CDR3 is CASSLTGMFTEAFF. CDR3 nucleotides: TGCGCCAGCAGCCTGACAGGGATGTTCACTGAAGCTTTCTTT. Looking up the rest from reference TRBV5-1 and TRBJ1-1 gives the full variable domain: KAGVTQTPRYLIKTRGQQVTLSCSPISGHRSVSWYQQTPGQGLQFLFEYFSETQRNKGNFPGRFSGRQFSNSRSEMNVSTLELGDSALYLCASSLTGMFTEAFFGQGTRLTVV.

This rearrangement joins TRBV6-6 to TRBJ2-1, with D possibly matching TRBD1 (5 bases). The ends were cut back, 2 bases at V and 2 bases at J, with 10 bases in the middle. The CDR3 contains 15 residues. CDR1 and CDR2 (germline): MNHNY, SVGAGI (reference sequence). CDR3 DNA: TGTGCCAGCAGTTACCGTCAGGACACCTACAATGAGCAGTTCTTC. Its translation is CASSYRQDTYNEQFF.

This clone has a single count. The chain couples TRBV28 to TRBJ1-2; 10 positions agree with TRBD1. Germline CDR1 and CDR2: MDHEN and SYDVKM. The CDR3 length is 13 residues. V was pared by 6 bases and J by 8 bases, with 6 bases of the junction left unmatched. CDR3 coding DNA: TGTGCCAGCAGAGGGACAGGGGCTTTGGGCTACACCTTC. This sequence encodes CASRGTGALGYTF.

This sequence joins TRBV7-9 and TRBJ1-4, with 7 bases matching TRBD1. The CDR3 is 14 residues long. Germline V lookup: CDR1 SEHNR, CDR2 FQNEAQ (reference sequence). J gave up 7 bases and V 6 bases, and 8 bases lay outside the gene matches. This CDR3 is CASSTRQGGEKLFF. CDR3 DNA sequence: TGTGCCAGCAGTACCCGACAGGGAGGTGAAAAACTGTTTTTT. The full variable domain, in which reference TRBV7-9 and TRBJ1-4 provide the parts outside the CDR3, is DTGVSQNPRHKITKRGQNVTFRCDPISEHNRLYWYRQTLGQGPEFLTYFQNEAQLEKSRLLSDRFSAERPKGSFSTLEIQRTEQGDSAMYLCASSTRQGGEKLFFGSGTQLSVL.

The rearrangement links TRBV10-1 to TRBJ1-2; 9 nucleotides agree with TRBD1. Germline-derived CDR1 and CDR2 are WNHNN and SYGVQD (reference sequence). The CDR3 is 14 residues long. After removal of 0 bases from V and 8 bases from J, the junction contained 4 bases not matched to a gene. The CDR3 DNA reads TGCGCCAGCAGTGAGTCGTCCGGGACAGGGGGCTACACCTTC. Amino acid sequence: CASSESSGTGGYTF.